The clone carrying this T cell receptor (beta chain) showed up just a few times. As yet, its antigen is unknown. The CDR3 is 12 residues long. The V gene end was trimmed by 5 bases and the J gene end by 8 bases; junction bases not matched to a gene: 3. Looked up from germline, CDR1 is SGHNT and CDR2 is YENEEA. The data stem from a study of CD8 T cells in ankylosing spondylitis. Study-level findings and limits: Made up of about eight highly homologous variants, a TCR beta motif appeared characteristic of ankylosing spondylitis blood. Disease-linked clones displayed a CD8+ phenotype and appeared relatively rarely in peripheral blood.

One entry per CDR3 protein results from TCRdb running MiXCR on the 5' RACE reads. The table lists hundreds of thousands of distinct CDR3 sequences, 10% to 15% of them singletons. This TCR came from a male donor with ankylosing spondylitis. The V call is TRBV11-3, the J call TRBJ2-1, with 7 bases that match TRBD2. Input material: blood, either unsorted or a sorted T cell fraction (not recorded which). CDR3 protein: CASSAGEDEQFF. For the CDR3, the DNA is TGTGCCAGCAGCGCGGGGGAAGATGAGCAGTTCTTC.